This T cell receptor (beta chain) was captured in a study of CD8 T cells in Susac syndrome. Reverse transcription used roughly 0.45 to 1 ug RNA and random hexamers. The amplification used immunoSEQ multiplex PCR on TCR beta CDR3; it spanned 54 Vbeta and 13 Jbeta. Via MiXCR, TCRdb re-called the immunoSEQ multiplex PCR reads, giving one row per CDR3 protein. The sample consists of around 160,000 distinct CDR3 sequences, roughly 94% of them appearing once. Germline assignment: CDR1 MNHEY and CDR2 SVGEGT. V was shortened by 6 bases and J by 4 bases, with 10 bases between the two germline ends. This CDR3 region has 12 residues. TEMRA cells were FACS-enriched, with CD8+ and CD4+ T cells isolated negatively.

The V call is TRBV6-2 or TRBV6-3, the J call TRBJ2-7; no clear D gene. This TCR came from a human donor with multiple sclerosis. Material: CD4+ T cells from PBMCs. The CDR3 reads CASSSNVYEQYF. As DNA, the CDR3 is TGTGCCAGCAGCTCCAACGTTTACGAGCAGTACTTC.